The T cell receptor beta chain under discussion was sequenced for a study of metastatic and nonmetastatic thyroid tumors. Whole-study results and caveats: Within blood and tumor, benign nodules reportedly had significantly lower TCR beta diversity than malignant thyroid tumors did.

CDR1 is DFQATT and CDR2 is SNEGSKA in the germline V gene (reference sequence). Trimming removed 3 bases at V and 2 bases at J, with 10 bases between. The CDR3 runs to 13 residues. This clone has ten or more counts. Its cognate antigen is unknown. Original analysis: Between-group CDR3 differences, defined by clinicopathological status, yielded a distant-metastasis classifier for papillary thyroid cancer. MiXCR was used by TCRdb to re-call the PCR reads. TCRdb assigned the V and J calls; the authors' analysis was not used. The data contain some 69,000 clones, approximately 15% of them singletons. Every patient was untreated before thyroid surgery.

This receptor was obtained from a male donor with papillary thyroid cancer or a benign thyroid nodule (not recorded which). Some clones in this sample may be carry-over from other donors' samples. V usage is TRBV20-1 and J usage is TRBJ2-5; D is perhaps TRBD2 (5 bases). The specimen was blood. The CDR3 DNA follows: TGCAGTGCTAGGAGCGGATCTCAAGAGACCCAGTACTTC. It codes for CSARSGSQETQYF.